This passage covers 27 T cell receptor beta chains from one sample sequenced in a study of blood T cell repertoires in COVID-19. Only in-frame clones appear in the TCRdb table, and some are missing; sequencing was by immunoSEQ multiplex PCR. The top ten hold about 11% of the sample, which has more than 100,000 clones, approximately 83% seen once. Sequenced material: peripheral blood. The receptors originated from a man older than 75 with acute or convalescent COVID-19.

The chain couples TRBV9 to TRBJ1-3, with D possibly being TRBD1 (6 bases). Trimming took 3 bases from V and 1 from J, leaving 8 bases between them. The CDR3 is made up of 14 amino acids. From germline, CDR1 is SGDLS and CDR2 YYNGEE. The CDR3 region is CASSAQGSGNTIYF. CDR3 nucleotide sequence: TGTGCCAGCAGCGCGCAGGGGTCTGGAAACACCATATATTTT.

The CDR3: CASSIMQGQGYGYTF. CDR3 coding DNA: TGTGCCAGTAGTATAATGCAAGGACAGGGCTATGGCTACACCTTC. This chain joins TRBV19 and TRBJ1-2; TRBD1 aligns across 8 bases. The CDR3 contains 15 residues. Germline CDR1 is LNHDA and CDR2 is SQIVND (reference sequence). Losses at the gene ends were 2 bases for V and 4 bases for J; bases not matched to a gene: 6.

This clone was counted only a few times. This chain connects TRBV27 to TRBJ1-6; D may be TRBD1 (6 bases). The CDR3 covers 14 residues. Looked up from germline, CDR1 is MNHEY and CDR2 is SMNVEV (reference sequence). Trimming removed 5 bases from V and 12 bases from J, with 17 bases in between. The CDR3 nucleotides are TGTGCCAGCAGTCCATCGACAGGAATTCAACCCCTCCACTTT. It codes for CASSPSTGIQPLHF.

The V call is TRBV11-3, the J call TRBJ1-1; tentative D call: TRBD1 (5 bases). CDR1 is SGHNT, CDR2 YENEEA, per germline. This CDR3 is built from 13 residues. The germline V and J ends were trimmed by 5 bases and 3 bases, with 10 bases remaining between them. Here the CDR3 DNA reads TGTGCCAGCAGCCTACAGGCCCACACTGAAGCTTTCTTT. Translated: CASSLQAHTEAFF.

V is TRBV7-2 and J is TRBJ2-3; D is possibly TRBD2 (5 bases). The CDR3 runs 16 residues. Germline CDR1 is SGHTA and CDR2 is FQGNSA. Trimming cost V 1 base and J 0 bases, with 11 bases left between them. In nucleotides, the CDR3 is TGTGCCAGCAGCTTAGGGGGAGCTTACAGCACAGATACGCAGTATTTT. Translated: CASSLGGAYSTDTQYF.

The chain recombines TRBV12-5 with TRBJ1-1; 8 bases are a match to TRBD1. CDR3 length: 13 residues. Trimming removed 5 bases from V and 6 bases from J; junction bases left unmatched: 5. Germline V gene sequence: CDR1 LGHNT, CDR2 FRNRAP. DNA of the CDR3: TGTGCTAGTGGTCAGGACAGGGTCGCTGAAGCTTTCTTT. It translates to CASGQDRVAEAFF.

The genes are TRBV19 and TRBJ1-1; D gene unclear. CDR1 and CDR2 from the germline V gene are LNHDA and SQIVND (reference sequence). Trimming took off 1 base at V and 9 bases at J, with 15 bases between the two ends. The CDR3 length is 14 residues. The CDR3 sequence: CASSIGAKGTQAFF. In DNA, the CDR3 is TGTGCCAGTAGTATAGGGGCCAAAGGCACCCAAGCTTTCTTT.

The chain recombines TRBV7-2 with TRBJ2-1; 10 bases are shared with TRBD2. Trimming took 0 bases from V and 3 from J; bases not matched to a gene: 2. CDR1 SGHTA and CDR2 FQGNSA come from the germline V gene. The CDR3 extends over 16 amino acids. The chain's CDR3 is CASSLAASGGYNEQFF. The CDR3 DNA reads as TGTGCCAGCAGCTTAGCGGCTAGCGGGGGCTACAATGAGCAGTTCTTC. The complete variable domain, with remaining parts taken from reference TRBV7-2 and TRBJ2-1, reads GAGVSQSPSNKVTEKGKDVELRCDPISGHTALYWYRQSLGQGLEFLIYFQGNSAPDKSGLPSDRFSAERTGGSVSTLTIQRTQQEDSAVYLCASSLAASGGYNEQFFGPGTRLTVL.

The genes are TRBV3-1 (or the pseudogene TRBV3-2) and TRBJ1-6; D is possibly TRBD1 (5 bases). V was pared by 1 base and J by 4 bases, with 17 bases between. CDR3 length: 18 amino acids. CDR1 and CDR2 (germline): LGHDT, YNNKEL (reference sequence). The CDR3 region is CASSQGVSGQTYNSPLHF. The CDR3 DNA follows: TGTGCCAGCAGCCAAGGTGTCTCCGGACAAACTTATAATTCACCCCTCCACTTT.

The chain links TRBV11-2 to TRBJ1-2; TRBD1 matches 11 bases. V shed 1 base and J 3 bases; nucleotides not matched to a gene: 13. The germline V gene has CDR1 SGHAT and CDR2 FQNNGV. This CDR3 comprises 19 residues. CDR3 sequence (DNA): TGTGCCAGCAGCTTAGGATCCGGGACAGGGGGTAAGAAGGACTATGGCTACACCTTC. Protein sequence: CASSLGSGTGGKKDYGYTF.

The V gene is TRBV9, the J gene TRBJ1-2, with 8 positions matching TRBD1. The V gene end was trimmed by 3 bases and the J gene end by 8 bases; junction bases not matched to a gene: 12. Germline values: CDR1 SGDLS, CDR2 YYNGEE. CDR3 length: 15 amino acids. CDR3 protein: CASSATGTGPSGYTF. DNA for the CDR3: TGTGCCAGCAGCGCAACCGGGACAGGTCCTTCCGGCTACACCTTC.

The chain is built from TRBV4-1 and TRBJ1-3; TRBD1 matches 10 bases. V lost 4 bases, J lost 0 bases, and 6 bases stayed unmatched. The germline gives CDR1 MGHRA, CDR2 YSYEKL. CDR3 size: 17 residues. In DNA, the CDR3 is TGCGCCAGCAGCCGCGTCCGGGACAGGGGCTCTGGAAACACCATATATTTT. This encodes CASSRVRDRGSGNTIYF.

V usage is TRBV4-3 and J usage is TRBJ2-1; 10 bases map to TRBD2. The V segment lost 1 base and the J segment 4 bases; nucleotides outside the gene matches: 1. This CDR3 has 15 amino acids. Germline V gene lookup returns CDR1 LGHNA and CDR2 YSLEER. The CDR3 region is CASSQGTSGYNEQFF. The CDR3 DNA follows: TGCGCCAGCAGCCAAGGGACTAGCGGATACAATGAGCAGTTCTTC.

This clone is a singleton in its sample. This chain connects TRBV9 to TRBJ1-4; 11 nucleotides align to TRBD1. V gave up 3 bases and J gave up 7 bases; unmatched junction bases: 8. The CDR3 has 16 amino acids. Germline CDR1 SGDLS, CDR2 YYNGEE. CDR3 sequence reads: CASSARTGGSGEKLFF. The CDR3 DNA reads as TGTGCCAGCAGCGCCCGGACAGGGGGCTCGGGTGAAAAACTGTTTTTT. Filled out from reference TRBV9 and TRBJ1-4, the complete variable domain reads DSGVTQTPKHLITATGQRVTLRCSPRSGDLSVYWYQQSLDQGLQFLIQYYNGEERAKGNILERFSAQQFPDLHSELNLSSLELGDSALYFCASSARTGGSGEKLFFGSGTQLSVL.

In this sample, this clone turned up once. CDR3 DNA: TGCGCCAGCACCAGAGAGGGGGACACCGGGGAGCTGTTTTTT. It encodes CASTREGDTGELFF. The J gene is TRBJ2-2, the V gene TRBV5-1; maybe TRBD1 (6 bases). Between the trimmed V and J ends, which lost 6 bases and 3 bases, there was a span of 12 bases. CDR3 size: 14 residues. Germline-derived CDR1 and CDR2 are SGHRS and YFSETQ.

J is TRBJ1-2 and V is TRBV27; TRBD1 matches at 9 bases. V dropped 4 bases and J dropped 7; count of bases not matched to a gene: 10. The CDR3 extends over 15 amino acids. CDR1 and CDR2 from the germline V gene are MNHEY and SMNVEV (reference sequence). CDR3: CASSSPDRGWRGYTF. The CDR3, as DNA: TGTGCCAGCAGTTCTCCGGACAGGGGTTGGCGTGGCTACACCTTC.

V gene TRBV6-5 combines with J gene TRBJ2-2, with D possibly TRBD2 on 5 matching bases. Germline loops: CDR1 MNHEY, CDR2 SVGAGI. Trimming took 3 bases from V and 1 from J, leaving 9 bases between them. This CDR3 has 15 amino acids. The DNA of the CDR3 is TGTGCCAGCAGTTATCTCCGGGAGAACACCGGGGAGCTGTTTTTT. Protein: CASSYLRENTGELFF.

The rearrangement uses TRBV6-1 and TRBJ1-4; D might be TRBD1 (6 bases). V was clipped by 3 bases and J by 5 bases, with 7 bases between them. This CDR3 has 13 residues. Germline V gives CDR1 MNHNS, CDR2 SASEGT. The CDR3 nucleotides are TGTGCCAGCAGTGACAGGGGCAATGAAAAACTGTTTTTT. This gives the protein CASSDRGNEKLFF.

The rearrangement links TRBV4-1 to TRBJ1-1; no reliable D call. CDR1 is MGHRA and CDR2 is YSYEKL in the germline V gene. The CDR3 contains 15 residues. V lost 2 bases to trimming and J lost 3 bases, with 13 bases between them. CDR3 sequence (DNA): TGCGCCAGCAGCCAAAGTCTACCTGTCCACACTGAAGCTTTCTTT. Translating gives CASSQSLPVHTEAFF.

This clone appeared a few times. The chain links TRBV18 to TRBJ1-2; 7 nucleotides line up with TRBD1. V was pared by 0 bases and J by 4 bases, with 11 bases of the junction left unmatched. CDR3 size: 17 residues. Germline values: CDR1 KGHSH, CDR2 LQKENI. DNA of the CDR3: TGTGCCAGCTCACCACCTTCAACAGGGGACAAGGGCTATGGCTACACCTTC. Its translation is CASSPPSTGDKGYGYTF.

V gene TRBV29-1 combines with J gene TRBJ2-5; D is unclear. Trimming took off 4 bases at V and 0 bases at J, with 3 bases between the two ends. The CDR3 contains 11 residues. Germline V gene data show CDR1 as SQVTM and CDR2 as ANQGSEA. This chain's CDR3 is CSVGDQETQYF. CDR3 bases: TGCAGCGTTGGCGACCAAGAGACCCAGTACTTC.

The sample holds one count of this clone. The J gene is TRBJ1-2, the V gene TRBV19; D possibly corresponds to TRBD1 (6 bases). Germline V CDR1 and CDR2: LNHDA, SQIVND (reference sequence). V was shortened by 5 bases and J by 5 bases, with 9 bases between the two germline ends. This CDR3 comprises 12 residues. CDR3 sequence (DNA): TGTGCCAGTAGTGCCGACAGGTATGGCTACACCTTC. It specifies CASSADRYGYTF.

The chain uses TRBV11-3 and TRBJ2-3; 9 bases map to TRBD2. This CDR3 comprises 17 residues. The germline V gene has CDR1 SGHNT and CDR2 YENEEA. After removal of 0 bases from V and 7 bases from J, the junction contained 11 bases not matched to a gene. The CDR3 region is CASSLDLGGRDPYTQYF. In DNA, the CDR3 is TGTGCCAGCAGCTTAGATTTGGGCGGGAGGGATCCCTATACGCAGTATTTT.

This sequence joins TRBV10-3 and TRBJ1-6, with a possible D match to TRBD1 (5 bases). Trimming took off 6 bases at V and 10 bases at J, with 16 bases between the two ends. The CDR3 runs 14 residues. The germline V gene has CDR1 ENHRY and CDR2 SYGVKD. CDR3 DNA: TGTGCCATCAGACAAGAAACAGGCCGGTCACCCCTCCACTTT. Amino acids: CAIRQETGRSPLHF.

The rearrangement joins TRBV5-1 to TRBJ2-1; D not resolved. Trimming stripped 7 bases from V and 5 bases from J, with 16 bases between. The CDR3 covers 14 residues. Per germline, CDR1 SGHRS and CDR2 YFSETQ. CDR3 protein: CASGLERSDNEQFF. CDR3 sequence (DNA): TGCGCCAGCGGGTTGGAGCGATCGGACAATGAGCAGTTCTTC.

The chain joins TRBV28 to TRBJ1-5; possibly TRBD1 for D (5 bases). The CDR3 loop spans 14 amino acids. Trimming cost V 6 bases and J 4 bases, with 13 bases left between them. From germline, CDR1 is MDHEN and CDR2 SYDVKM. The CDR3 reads CASSILGGNQPQHF. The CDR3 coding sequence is TGTGCCAGCAGCATACTCGGGGGGAATCAGCCCCAGCATTTT.

The CDR3 region has the DNA TGTGCCAGCTCGGACAGGGAAGACACTGAAGCTTTCTTT. Translating gives CASSDREDTEAFF. The gene calls are TRBV9 and TRBJ1-1, with 8 bases fitting TRBD1. V lost 7 bases and J lost 3; bases outside the gene matches: 5. This CDR3 is 13 amino acids long. Germline V CDR1 and CDR2: SGDLS, YYNGEE.